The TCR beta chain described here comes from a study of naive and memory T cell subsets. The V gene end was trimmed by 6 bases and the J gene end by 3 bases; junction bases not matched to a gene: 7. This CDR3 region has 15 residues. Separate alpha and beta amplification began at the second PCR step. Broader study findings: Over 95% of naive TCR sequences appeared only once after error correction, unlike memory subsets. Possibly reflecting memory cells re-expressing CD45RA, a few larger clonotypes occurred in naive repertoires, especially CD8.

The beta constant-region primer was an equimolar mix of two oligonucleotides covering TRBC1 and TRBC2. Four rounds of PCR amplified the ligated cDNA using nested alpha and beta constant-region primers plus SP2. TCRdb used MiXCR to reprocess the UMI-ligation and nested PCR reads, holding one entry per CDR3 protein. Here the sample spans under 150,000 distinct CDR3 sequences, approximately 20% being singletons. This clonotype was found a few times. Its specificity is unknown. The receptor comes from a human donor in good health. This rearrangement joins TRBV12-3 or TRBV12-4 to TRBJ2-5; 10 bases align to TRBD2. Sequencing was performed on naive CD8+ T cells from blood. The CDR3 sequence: CASRVLAGVEETQYF. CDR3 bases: TGTGCCAGCAGGGTGCTAGCGGGAGTTGAAGAGACCCAGTACTTC.